This TCR beta chain was sequenced for a study of blood T cell repertoires in COVID-19. Repertoires were generated with immunoSEQ multiplex PCR, while TCRdb's copy carries only in-frame clones and drops some. The sample lists some 200,000 clones, about 86% seen once, with 0.88% in the top ten. This CDR3 is 11 amino acids long. The germline V gene encodes CDR1 GTSNPN and CDR2 SVGIG (reference sequence). V lost 0 bases and J lost 5, with 4 bases in between. The sequence was collected from a woman under 30 who had recovered from COVID-19. Sequencing used peripheral blood. The V gene is TRBV30, the J gene TRBJ2-5, with D hard to call. CDR3 in DNA: TGTGCCTGGAGTGTCAGGGAGACCCAGTACTTC. Translation: CAWSVRETQYF.